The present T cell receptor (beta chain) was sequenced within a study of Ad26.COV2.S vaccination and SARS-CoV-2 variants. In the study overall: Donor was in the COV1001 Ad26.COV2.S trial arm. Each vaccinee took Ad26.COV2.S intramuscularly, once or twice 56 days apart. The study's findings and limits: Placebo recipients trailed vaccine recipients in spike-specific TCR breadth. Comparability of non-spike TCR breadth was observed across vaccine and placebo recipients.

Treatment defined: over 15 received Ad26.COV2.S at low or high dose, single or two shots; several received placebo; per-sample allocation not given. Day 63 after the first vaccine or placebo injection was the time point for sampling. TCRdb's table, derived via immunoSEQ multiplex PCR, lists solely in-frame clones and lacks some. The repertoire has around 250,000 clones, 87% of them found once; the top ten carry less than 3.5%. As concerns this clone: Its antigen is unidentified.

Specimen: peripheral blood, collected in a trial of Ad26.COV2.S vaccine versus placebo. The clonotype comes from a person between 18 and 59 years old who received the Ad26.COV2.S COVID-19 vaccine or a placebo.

The CDR3 region has the DNA TGTGCCAGCAGCCTAAATACGGGACTCGGACTCTACGAGCAGTACGTC. It specifies CASSLNTGLGLYEQYV. The rearrangement links TRBV5-4 to TRBJ2-7, with D perhaps matching TRBD2 (6 bases). V was trimmed by 4 bases and J by 3 bases, leaving 20 bases between them. The CDR3 is 16 amino acids. Germline V lookup: CDR1 SGHNT, CDR2 YYREEE (reference sequence).